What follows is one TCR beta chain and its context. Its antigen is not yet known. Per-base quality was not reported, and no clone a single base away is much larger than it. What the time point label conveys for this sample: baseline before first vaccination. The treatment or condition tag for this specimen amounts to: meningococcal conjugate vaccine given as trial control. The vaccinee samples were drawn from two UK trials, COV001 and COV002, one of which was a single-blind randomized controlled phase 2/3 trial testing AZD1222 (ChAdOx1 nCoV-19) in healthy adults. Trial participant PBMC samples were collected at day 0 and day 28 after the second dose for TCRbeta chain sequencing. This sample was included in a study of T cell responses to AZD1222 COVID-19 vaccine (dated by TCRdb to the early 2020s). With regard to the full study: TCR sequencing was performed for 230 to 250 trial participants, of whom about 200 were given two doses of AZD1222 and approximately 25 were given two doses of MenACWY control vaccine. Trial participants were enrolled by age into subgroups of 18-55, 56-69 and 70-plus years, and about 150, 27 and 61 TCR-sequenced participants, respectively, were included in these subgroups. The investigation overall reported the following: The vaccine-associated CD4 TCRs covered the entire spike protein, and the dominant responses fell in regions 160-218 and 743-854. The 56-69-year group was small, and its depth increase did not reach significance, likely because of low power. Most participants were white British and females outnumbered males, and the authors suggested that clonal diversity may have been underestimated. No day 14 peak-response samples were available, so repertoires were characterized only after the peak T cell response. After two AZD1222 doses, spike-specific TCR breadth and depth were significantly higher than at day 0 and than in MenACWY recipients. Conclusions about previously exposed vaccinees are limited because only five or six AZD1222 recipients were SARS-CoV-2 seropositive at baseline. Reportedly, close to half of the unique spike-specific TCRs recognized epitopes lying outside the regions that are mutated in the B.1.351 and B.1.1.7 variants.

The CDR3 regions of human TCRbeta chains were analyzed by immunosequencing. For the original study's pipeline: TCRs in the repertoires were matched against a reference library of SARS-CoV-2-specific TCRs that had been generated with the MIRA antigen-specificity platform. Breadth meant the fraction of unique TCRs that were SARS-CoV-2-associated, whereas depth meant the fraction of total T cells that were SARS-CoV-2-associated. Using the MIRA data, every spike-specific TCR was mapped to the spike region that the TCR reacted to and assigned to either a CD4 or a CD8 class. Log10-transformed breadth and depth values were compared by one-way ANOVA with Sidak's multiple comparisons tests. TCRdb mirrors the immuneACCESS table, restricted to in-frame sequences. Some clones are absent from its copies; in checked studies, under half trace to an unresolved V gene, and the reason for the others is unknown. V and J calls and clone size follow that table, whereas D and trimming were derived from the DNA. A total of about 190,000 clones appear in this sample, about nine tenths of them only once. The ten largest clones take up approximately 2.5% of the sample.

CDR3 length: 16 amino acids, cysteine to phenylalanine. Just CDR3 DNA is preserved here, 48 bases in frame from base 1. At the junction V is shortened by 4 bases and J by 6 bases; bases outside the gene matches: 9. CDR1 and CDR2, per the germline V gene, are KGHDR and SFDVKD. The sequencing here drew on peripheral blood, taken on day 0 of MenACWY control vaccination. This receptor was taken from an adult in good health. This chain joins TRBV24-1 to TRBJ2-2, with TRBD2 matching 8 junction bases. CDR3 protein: CATSEIRTGGAGELFF. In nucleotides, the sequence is TGTGCCACCAGTGAGATACGGACGGGAGGGGCCGGGGAGCTGTTTTTT.